This T cell receptor beta chain originates from a study of cytomegalovirus exposure and HLA in healthy donors (TCRdb year 2017). Regarding the research as a whole: An earlier analysis of roughly 630 of the donors reported more than 250 Gb of sequence data and approximately 110 million unique TCR beta sequences from about 179 million T cells. An early release that covered about 640 HLA-typed donors contained around 330 gigabases of sequencing data and roughly 84 million unique TCR sequences. Of the roughly 400 genotyped donors, over 65% fell in the genetic ancestry cluster associated with self-reported Caucasian donors. The study was designed to test whether signatures of past pathogen exposure could be identified by cataloging public T cell receptors. The T cell repertoires of some 670 subjects were profiled by immunosequencing and related to cytomegalovirus serostatus. A separate validation cohort of 90 to 150 different subjects was used in addition to the 666-subject first cohort. High-throughput TCR immunosequencing, statistical association of individual TCRs with disease status, and machine learning were combined to predict cytomegalovirus infection status. To study patterns of TCR occurrence, a later analysis re-analyzed previously published TCR beta repertoires from 700 or so donors and added high-resolution HLA genotyping. Rather than using new phenotypic data, the later analysis identified candidate immune exposures from TCR beta sequences and from how often those sequences occurred across donors. An earlier analysis of some 600 of the donors applied high-throughput TCR beta sequencing to assess whether each TCR beta V gene segment acted as functional or pseudogenic. Donor age, sex, ethnicity and CMV serostatus were collected together with the repertoire data. A later genetic analysis used genome-wide SNP genotypes for about 60% of the 666 donors, treating that subset as a discovery cohort. All discovery cohort repertoires had been generated on a single sequencing platform. HLA typing included class I and class II loci at four-digit resolution. The number of donors typed differed by locus, with 629-630 for A, B, C, DRB1 and DQB1, around 500 for DQA1, 600 to 610 for DPA1, and 450 to 480 for DPB1. A handful of DR-DQ haplotypes were handled as single units for association and clustering because linkage in the cohort was strong. Among 398 genotyped donors of the cohort, an average of around 240,000 unique TCR beta nucleotide sequences were sequenced per donor, about a sixth of them non-productive.

General conclusions and limits of the study: A later analysis reported that several top co-occurrence clusters appeared linked to parvovirus B19, influenza, CMV and Epstein-Barr virus. A cluster of highly shared sequence variants was judged likely to represent a technical artifact of the sequencing pipeline. Most TCR sequences were seen in very few donors, while some public TCRs were found in many individuals. The study listed 150 to 200 TCR beta chains as associated with cytomegalovirus. In a later analysis, HLA-associated TCR beta chains showed more clonal expansion and lower generation probabilities than non-associated chains that were equally common. In a later analysis, most CMV-associated TCR beta chains were found to appear HLA-restricted, with HLA associations seemingly driven largely by CMV exposure. V-gene and J-gene trimming of TCR beta chains was associated with a missense DCLRE1C variant in a later genetic analysis, and the association was replicated in an independent cohort. The authors suggested that the approach could potentially be generalized to other disease states and immunological phenotypes. Three of the identified cytomegalovirus-associated TCR beta chains were confirmed in vitro to be specific for cytomegalovirus antigens. A later genetic analysis reported fewer N-insertions in productive TCRs among donors in an Asian-associated ancestry cluster than the roughly 640-donor mean. An earlier analysis of approximately 530 of the donors showed that most TCR beta V segments appeared in productive rearrangements either about 90% or about 30% of the time, which broadly matched IMGT annotations. Cytomegalovirus status was reported to be diagnosed by the classifier with high specificity and sensitivity in both the original and validation cohorts. Some IMGT-functional V segments, including TRBV6-2 and TRBV6-3, could not be distinguished by the 87-base-pair reads and were therefore excluded. The cohort was sequenced for TCR beta chains only, and without alpha or paired-chain data the features that could be detected were limited. The earlier analysis of some 560 of the donors excluded roughly 17 rarely observed V segments, including chromosome 9 orphons, because counts were too low. Correlated functional status among segregating V segments might reflect linkage disequilibrium, but an unknown experimental factor could not be ruled out. Sequencing depth was assumed to be roughly uniform across donors in the presence/absence analyses, though that assumption may not hold. When HLA alleles, especially DR and DQ, strongly co-occurred, attributing TCR associations to individual alleles was difficult. For the cohort, immune exposure information was limited to CMV serostatus. HLA typing was unavailable for some donors at each locus, so association tests used only the typed subset. In a later analysis, some 18,000 TCR beta sequences were associated with specific HLA alleles at a false discovery rate of 0.05. In a later analysis, TCR association rates were found to vary across HLA loci, with the most associated TCRs seen for DRB1 alleles and the fewest for HLA-C alleles. A further reported finding was that TCR beta sequences accurately predicted the HLA-A and HLA-B alleles for most subjects in the first cohort.

In total, more than 500 healthy bone marrow donors made up the cohort. At the time of sampling, every cohort member was nominally healthy, though immune exposures that went unrecorded were likely present. The donor was CMV seropositive and was included in the group of 289 seropositive cohort members. Each donor provided a peripheral blood sample, and peripheral blood mononuclear cells were used for TCR beta sequencing. Genomic DNA extraction from the blood cell samples was performed with the Qiagen DNeasy Blood Extraction Kit. The CDR3 holds 17 amino acids from the cysteine to the phenylalanine. Just the 51-base CDR3 DNA is kept, in frame starting at base 1. CDR1 and CDR2 were assigned from the germline V gene as LGHNA and YSLEER. V is shortened by 0 bases, J by 0 bases, and the region joining them spans 14 bases. Notes on this clone: The antigen it recognizes is unknown. No much larger clonotype is one base removed from it; base qualities were not supplied.

The library came from the immunoSEQ multiplex PCR assay. A mixture of 60 forward primers for TCR Vbeta segments and 13 reverse primers for TCR Jbeta segments was used in the multiplex PCR. Amplification of the CDR3 region of rearranged TCR beta genes was performed with a multiplex PCR assay on genomic DNA. The Illumina HiSeq System was used to sequence the amplified TCR beta libraries as 87-base-pair reads. As for how the authors treated the data: A later analysis counted about 82 million unique TCR beta chains across the 666 repertoires, and 10 million to 12 million of these chains were shared by at least two donors. Raw reads were error-corrected and collapsed into unique sequences with a nearest-neighbor algorithm that merged closely related sequences to remove PCR and sequencing errors. CDR3 sequences were aligned to IMGT reference sequences to assign V, D and J gene segments. For a sequence to be retained, at least a six-nucleotide match to both a V gene segment and a J gene segment was required. A rearrangement was called productive if the CDR3 had no stop codons and remained in frame with V and J, and every other rearrangement was called non-productive. Following IMGT convention, CDR3 was defined as the stretch from the second conserved V-encoded cysteine to the conserved J-encoded phenylalanine. In an earlier analysis of roughly 610 of the donors, sequences lacking an unambiguous match to a single V gene segment were excluded. In an earlier analysis of 450 to 700 of the donors, V segments were called functional above 56.7% productive rearrangements and were called segregating when the between-donor standard deviation exceeded 5%. A statistical classification framework was built for diagnosing cytomegalovirus status from the catalog of TCR beta chain sequences. A later analysis assigned V and J genes by comparing TCR nucleotide sequences with IMGT/GENE-DB human TR gene sequences. Using the TCRdist pipeline, a later analysis assigned CDR3 sequences along with most-parsimonious VDJ recombination scenarios. In a later analysis, each TCR beta chain was defined by its CDR3 amino acid sequence together with its V-gene family, and reads without a unique V-gene family were excluded. As a way to deal with suspected cross-contamination and a sequencing artifact, a later analysis dropped roughly 620 nucleotide sequences that were highly shared and had low generation probability. For each public chain, a later analysis derived a clonal expansion index from normalized ranks of inferred template counts within each repertoire. In a later analysis, generation probabilities were computed using a VDJ recombination model fitted to out-of-frame rearrangements, and the results were checked against IGoR. A later analysis scored TCR-TCR, TCR-HLA and TCR-CMV co-occurrence with hypergeometric tests, applying a repertoire-size bias correction to TCR pairs. A later analysis estimated false discovery rates by permuting HLA or CMV assignments 20 times. A later analysis grouped co-occurring TCRs with DBSCAN, adding TCRdist sequence similarity when clustering within HLA-allele-positive subsets. Repertoires with fewer than 30,000 or more than 120,000 public chains, plus five repertoires with anomalous nucleotide sharing, were excluded from co-occurrence clustering. TCRdb carries this immuneACCESS record with in-frame sequences only. Its versions omit some clonotypes, under half of them owing to an unresolved V gene in the studies checked, with the rest unexplained. The D gene and trimming were derived from the DNA, and the V and J assignments and clone size from that table. Within this sample are approximately 93,000 clones, with roughly three quarters of them counted one time only. The ten largest account for about 3.1% of the sample.

Material for sequencing was PBMCs. The clonotype comes from a male donor in good health and CMV-seropositive. The rearranged chain carries TRBV4-3 and TRBJ1-1; too little of a D gene remains to name it. The CDR3 has the sequence CASSQDWALGMNTEAFF. Read as DNA, the sequence is TGCGCCAGCAGCCAAGATTGGGCGTTAGGAATGAACACTGAAGCTTTCTTT.